This is a list of T cell receptor beta chains from one sample in a study of blood T cell repertoires in COVID-19. Data came from immunoSEQ multiplex PCR; TCRdb stores just in-frame clones and leaves some out. This sample has roughly 370,000 clones, with approximately 90% found just once. The sequenced sample was PBMCs or T cells enriched from blood (not recorded which). These receptors all come from a woman aged 50 to 60 who had recovered from COVID-19. CDR3s include the opening cysteine and the closing phenylalanine or tryptophan. D genes are given only for firm matches. For some rows the clone size is stated as once, few or many, or as a class when expanded; others skip it.

CDR3 DNA	CDR3 protein	J gene	clone size	V gene	D gene
TGTGCCAGCAGTTCGAGTAACAGGCTATCTAACTATGGCTACACCTTC	CASSSSNRLSNYGYTF	TRBJ1-2	NA	TRBV27	NA
TGCGCCAGCAGCCACCTGGACAGAAACACCGGGGAGCTGTTTTTT	CASSHLDRNTGELFF	TRBJ2-2	few	TRBV5-1	NA
TGTGCCAGCAGCTCCGGGGACTCCTTCACCGGGGAGCTGTTTTTT	CASSSGDSFTGELFF	TRBJ2-2	NA	TRBV7-9	NA
TGTGCCAGCAGTGAAGAGTTGGCGGGAACTAGCACAGATACGCAGTATTTT	CASSEELAGTSTDTQYF	TRBJ2-3	NA	TRBV6-1	NA
TGCGCCAGCAGCTTGGACAGACAAATTAACTATGGCTACACCTTC	CASSLDRQINYGYTF	TRBJ1-2	NA	TRBV5-1	NA
TGTGCCAGCAGTTTACGTCGGTCCGGAAACACCATATATTTT	CASSLRRSGNTIYF	TRBJ1-3	NA	TRBV27	NA
TGTGCCAGCAGCTCTCCTCCTTCCTACGAGCAGTACTTC	CASSSPPSYEQYF	TRBJ2-7	NA	TRBV7-9	NA
TGCGCCAGCAGCCCCGGGACAAGTCTGGGCACTGAAGCTTTCTTT	CASSPGTSLGTEAFF	TRBJ1-1	NA	TRBV5-1	NA
TGCGCCAGCAGCATGACAGGGGTCTACTACAATGAGCAGTTCTTC	CASSMTGVYYNEQFF	TRBJ2-1	NA	TRBV5-1	TRBD1
TGTGCCAGCAGTTTTGAGGGAAACGAGCAGTACTTC	CASSFEGNEQYF	TRBJ2-7	NA	TRBV27	NA
TGTGCCAGCAGCCAAGGGGACAGGGGGTATGTCTATGGCTACACCTTC	CASSQGDRGYVYGYTF	TRBJ1-2	NA	TRBV3-1/TRBV3-2	TRBD1
TGTGCCATCAGTGCAACTAGCGGGGACGGGCACGAGCAGTACTTC	CAISATSGDGHEQYF	TRBJ2-7	NA	TRBV10-3	TRBD2
TGTGCCTCCCAGCAGGGGGAGGACTATGGCTACACCTTC	CASQQGEDYGYTF	TRBJ1-2	NA	TRBV30	TRBD1
TGTGCCAGTAGTCCCCTGGGGAGGGGCAGCCTTATCTATGGCTACACCTTC	CASSPLGRGSLIYGYTF	TRBJ1-2	NA	TRBV19	NA
TGCGCCAGCAGCCATCCGGACAGATCGAATGGCTACACCTTC	CASSHPDRSNGYTF	TRBJ1-2	NA	TRBV4-1	NA
TGTGCCACCAGTGATTGGGGCCTGAGAGAGTCACCTGGAAACACCATATATTTT	CATSDWGLRESPGNTIYF	TRBJ1-3	NA	TRBV24-1	NA
TGTGCCAGCACCGGGGGGACTAGCGGGGCCTACAATGAGCAGTTCTTC	CASTGGTSGAYNEQFF	TRBJ2-1	NA	TRBV5-5	TRBD2
TGTGCCAGCAGCTTAGGTTTCGGCGGGGGGGCCACAGATACGCAGTATTTT	CASSLGFGGGATDTQYF	TRBJ2-3	once	TRBV13	TRBD2
TGCGCCAGCAGCCAAGATGCGCTAGAGGGCTACACCTTC	CASSQDALEGYTF	TRBJ1-2	NA	TRBV4-1	NA
TGTGCCAGCAGCCTCGACCGGTGGAGGTTCCAAGCTTTCTTT	CASSLDRWRFQAFF	TRBJ1-1	NA	TRBV7-8	NA
TGTGCCAGCAGTTCCCCAATATGGGGGCTAGCGGGGGGTCTAGCCAAAAACATTCAGTACTTC	CASSSPIWGLAGGLAKNIQYF	TRBJ2-4	NA	TRBV28	TRBD2
TGTGCCTGGAATGGGGGGACTGACTACGAGCAGTACTTC	CAWNGGTDYEQYF	TRBJ2-7	NA	TRBV30	NA
TGTGCCAGCAGCTCTAGGTCTTCTGGAAACACCATATATTTT	CASSSRSSGNTIYF	TRBJ1-3	NA	TRBV13	NA
TGTGCCAGTAGTATTTATCAGTCTAATGAAAAACTGTTTTTT	CASSIYQSNEKLFF	TRBJ1-4	NA	TRBV19	NA
TGCGCCAGCATGGTTGGGAGCGGGGGCAATGAGCAGTTCTTC	CASMVGSGGNEQFF	TRBJ2-1	few	TRBV5-1	TRBD2
TGTGCCAGCAGAGTAAGCGGGGACACTGAAGCTTTCTTT	CASRVSGDTEAFF	TRBJ1-1	NA	TRBV5-4	NA
TGTGCCAGCAGCCATGACAGTTATGGCTACACCTTC	CASSHDSYGYTF	TRBJ1-2	NA	TRBV14	NA
TGTGCCAGCAGCCAACAGTTGAACACTGAAGCTTTCTTT	CASSQQLNTEAFF	TRBJ1-1	once	TRBV12-3/TRBV12-4	NA
TGTGCCAGCAGCCCCCTGGGGGGAATTCAAGAGACCCAGTACTTC	CASSPLGGIQETQYF	TRBJ2-5	NA	TRBV9	NA
TGCAGCGCCCGGCAAGCGGGAGGCACAGATACGCAGTATTTT	CSARQAGGTDTQYF	TRBJ2-3	NA	TRBV29-1	TRBD2
TGTGCCAGCAGCCAAGACATACAGGGTAGGTATCAGCCCCAGCATTTT	CASSQDIQGRYQPQHF	TRBJ1-5	NA	TRBV4-2	NA
TGTGCCTGGAGTGTATTAAGGGGGCGGGAGCAGTACTTC	CAWSVLRGREQYF	TRBJ2-7	NA	TRBV30	TRBD1
TGTGCCAGCAGTTACGATCAGGGCTCTGGAAACACCATATATTTT	CASSYDQGSGNTIYF	TRBJ1-3	NA	TRBV6-5	NA
TGTGCCAGCAGCTTTGGGACTAGCGGGGGGAGGGGGAATGAGCAGTTCTTC	CASSFGTSGGRGNEQFF	TRBJ2-1	NA	TRBV5-4	TRBD2
TGTGCCAGCAGCTCAGAACAGGGACGGGTCAATACGCAGTATTTT	CASSSEQGRVNTQYF	TRBJ2-3	NA	TRBV7-9	NA
TGTGCCAGCATCGGGGGGCAAGAGACCCAGTACTTC	CASIGGQETQYF	TRBJ2-5	NA	TRBV28	TRBD2
TGTGCCTGGAGTAAGGGGTATAGCAATCAGCCCCAGCATTTT	CAWSKGYSNQPQHF	TRBJ1-5	NA	TRBV30	NA
TGTGCCAGCACCTTGAGTAACAGGGGCACTGAAGCTTTCTTT	CASTLSNRGTEAFF	TRBJ1-1	NA	TRBV11-2	TRBD1
TGTGCCAGCAGCTTAGTAGGCGGTATCAGCGGGGAGCTGTTTTTT	CASSLVGGISGELFF	TRBJ2-2	NA	TRBV11-3	NA
TGTGCCAGCAGCTCGACGGGGAGGGTCCCCTACAATGAGCAGTTCTTC	CASSSTGRVPYNEQFF	TRBJ2-1	NA	TRBV9	TRBD2
TGTGCCAGCAGATCGTCTGGAAACACCATATATTTT	CASRSSGNTIYF	TRBJ1-3	once	TRBV6-5	NA
TGTGCCAGCAGCCAAGGGTTGGCAGGGAAAAAAGAATATAGCAATCAGCCCCAGCATTTT	CASSQGLAGKKEYSNQPQHF	TRBJ1-5	NA	TRBV3-1/TRBV3-2	NA
TGCAGCACTGACAGGGGCGATGGCTACACCTTC	CSTDRGDGYTF	TRBJ1-2	NA	TRBV29-1	TRBD1
TGTGCCAGCAGTGATATCGCGGGGGAAGGCAAAAACATTCAGTACTTC	CASSDIAGEGKNIQYF	TRBJ2-4	NA	TRBV25-1	TRBD2
TGTGCCAGCAGTTACTCCTCAGGGCGGGAAAAACTGTTTTTT	CASSYSSGREKLFF	TRBJ1-4	NA	TRBV6-5	NA
TGTGCCAGCAGTGAAACGAAAGGGGTATATTTT	CASSETKGVYF	TRBJ1-3	NA	TRBV2	NA